One sample yielded the 32 T cell receptor beta chains listed below, sequenced in a study of control samples from healthy donors and cancer patients. Profiled with immunoSEQ multiplex PCR; TCRdb holds only in-frame clones, not every one. The table records about 43,000 clones, roughly 94% of them present only once. Sequencing was performed on blood. These TCRs come from a man between 60 and 75 years old in good health.

The chain combines TRBV7-9 with TRBJ2-7; TRBD1 matches 7 bases. The germline CDR1 and CDR2 sequences are SEHNR and FQNEAQ (reference sequence). V was pared by 5 bases and J by 2 bases, with 6 bases of the junction left unmatched. The CDR3 contains 14 residues. The CDR3 sequence: CASSPEGAAYEQYF. As DNA, the CDR3 is TGTGCCAGCAGCCCAGAGGGGGCGGCCTACGAGCAGTACTTC.

This chain connects TRBV11-1 to TRBJ2-5; weak D call: TRBD2 (6 bases). The V end was cut by 2 bases, the J end by 3 bases, with 16 bases between. This CDR3 region has 16 residues. Looked up from germline, CDR1 is SGHAT and CDR2 is FQDESV (reference sequence). The CDR3: CASSLLAAGREETQYF. The CDR3 DNA reads as TGTGCCAGCAGCTTACTCGCTGCGGGACGGGAAGAGACCCAGTACTTC.

V is TRBV18 and J is TRBJ2-1, with D perhaps matching TRBD1 (6 bases). CDR1 and CDR2 (germline): KGHSH, LQKENI. CDR3 length: 15 residues. V was pared by 2 bases and J by 7 bases, with 15 bases between. The CDR3 DNA reads TGTGCCAGCTCACCAATTATAATACAGGGAAATGAGCAGTTCTTC. It codes for CASSPIIIQGNEQFF.

This chain uses TRBV10-3 with TRBJ2-7; D might be TRBD1 or TRBD2, each matching 5 bases. V lost 10 bases to trimming and J lost 1 base, with 11 bases between them. CDR3 length equals 12 residues. Germline CDR1 reads ENHRY; CDR2 reads SYGVKD. CDR3: CATRDASYEQYF. The CDR3 DNA reads TGTGCCACCCGGGACGCATCCTACGAGCAGTACTTC.

This sequence joins TRBV15 and TRBJ2-1; tentatively, D is TRBD1 or TRBD2 (7 bases each). V was pared by 6 bases and J by 3 bases, with 18 bases between. Germline V CDR1 and CDR2: LNHNV, YYDKDF (reference sequence). This CDR3 comprises 16 residues. DNA of the CDR3: TGTGCCACCAGGAACGGGAGGCAGGGGGACTACAATGAGCAGTTCTTC. Its protein product is CATRNGRQGDYNEQFF.

V gene TRBV29-1 combines with J gene TRBJ2-1; D could derive from TRBD1 or TRBD2 (5 bases each). Trimming cost V 0 bases and J 0 bases, with 15 bases left between them. The V gene's germline CDR1 is SQVTM and CDR2 ANQGSEA. The CDR3 is 17 amino acids. In nucleotides, the CDR3 is TGCAGCGTTGAAGATCGGGGACGTGGGAGCTCCTACAATGAGCAGTTCTTC. Its protein is CSVEDRGRGSSYNEQFF.

The genes are TRBV24-1 and TRBJ2-2; TRBD1 matches at 8 bases. The germline V gene encodes CDR1 KGHDR and CDR2 SFDVKD. This CDR3 has 14 amino acids. V lost 5 bases, J lost 5 bases, and 3 bases stayed unmatched. The CDR3 nucleotides are TGTGCCACCAGTGGTACAGGGGGGACCGGGGAGCTGTTTTTT. Protein product: CATSGTGGTGELFF.

The gene calls are TRBV20-1 and TRBJ1-2, with D unresolved. Trimming shortened V by 4 bases and J by 8 bases, and 11 bases separated the two germline ends. The CDR3 length is 11 residues. Germline V gene sequence: CDR1 DFQATT, CDR2 SNEGSKA (reference sequence). CDR3: CSAKDSGGYTF. The CDR3 nucleotides read TGCAGTGCTAAAGACTCCGGGGGCTACACCTTC.

The V gene is TRBV27, the J gene TRBJ2-7; the D gene is possibly TRBD1 (5 bases). The CDR3 has 13 amino acids. Germline CDR1 is MNHEY and CDR2 is SMNVEV (reference sequence). The V end was cut by 3 bases, the J end by 1 base, with 7 bases between. CDR3 nucleotides: TGTGCCAGCAGTTTGGGGCGATCCTACGAGCAGTACTTC. It yields the protein CASSLGRSYEQYF.

The CDR3 coding sequence is TGTGCCAGCAGCCTAACAGGTGTCCCCACAGATACGCAGTATTTT. Amino acid sequence: CASSLTGVPTDTQYF. This chain connects TRBV14 to TRBJ2-3; a weak D match, TRBD1 (5 bases). V lost 4 bases and J 2 bases, leaving 13 bases between the germline ends. Looked up from germline, CDR1 is SGHDN and CDR2 is FVKESK. This CDR3 comprises 15 residues.

This sequence joins TRBV6-5 and TRBJ1-3; D is unclear. The CDR3 spans 13 residues. Trimming removed 5 bases at V and 4 bases at J, with 9 bases between. CDR1 is MNHEY, CDR2 SVGAGI, per germline. CDR3 amino acids: CASSTLHGNTIYF. CDR3 nucleotide sequence: TGTGCCAGCAGTACCCTCCACGGAAACACCATATATTTT.

This clone has just one count. V and J are TRBV7-9 and TRBJ2-1, with D maybe TRBD1 (6 bases). The germline gives CDR1 SEHNR, CDR2 FQNEAQ (reference sequence). The germline V and J ends were trimmed by 5 bases and 0 bases, with 17 bases remaining between them. The CDR3 loop spans 17 amino acids. The CDR3 DNA is TGTGCCAGCAGCATATACCTGGCAGGGGACTCCTACAATGAGCAGTTCTTC. It specifies CASSIYLAGDSYNEQFF.

This clone is labeled medium-sized (0.01 to 0.1%). The chain uses TRBV7-9 and TRBJ2-3; D unclear. Trimming pared 5 bases from V and 0 bases from J, leaving 9 bases between. The CDR3 covers 14 residues. The germline gives CDR1 SEHNR, CDR2 FQNEAQ (reference sequence). CDR3 protein: CASSNPWSTDTQYF. CDR3 DNA sequence: TGTGCCAGCAGCAACCCGTGGAGCACAGATACGCAGTATTTT.

The chain employs TRBV19 and TRBJ2-5, with TRBD1 matching 8 bases. The CDR3 contains 15 residues. V shed 5 bases, J shed 5 bases, and the junction held 10 bases outside the gene matches. Germline V gives CDR1 LNHDA, CDR2 SQIVND (reference sequence). Here the CDR3 DNA reads TGTGCCAGTAGTCCCGACAGGGGCGGAGTGGAGACCCAGTACTTC. It yields the protein CASSPDRGGVETQYF.

The chain recombines TRBV6-5 with TRBJ2-7; possibly TRBD2 for D (6 bases). V shed 7 bases and J shed 0 bases, with 16 bases lying between them. The CDR3 is 15 amino acids. Germline CDR1 is MNHEY and CDR2 is SVGAGI. The CDR3 region is CASIGGTSSSYEQYF. The DNA of the CDR3 is TGTGCCAGCATCGGAGGGACTTCGAGCTCCTACGAGCAGTACTTC.

CDR3 region: CASSQSQAGTEAFF. The CDR3, as DNA: TGTGCCAGCAGCCAATCCCAGGCGGGCACTGAAGCTTTCTTT. The chain links TRBV3-1 (or the pseudogene TRBV3-2) to TRBJ1-1; D gene uncertain. Trimming removed 2 bases at V and 4 bases at J, with 11 bases between. The germline CDR1 and CDR2 sequences are LGHDT and YNNKEL (reference sequence). This CDR3 comprises 14 residues.

The chain uses TRBV30 and TRBJ2-1; 9 bases map to TRBD1. The CDR3 contains 13 residues. Germline V gene lookup returns CDR1 GTSNPN and CDR2 SVGIG (reference sequence). The CDR3 here is CAAWGQGYNEQFF. The CDR3 nucleotides are TGTGCGGCGTGGGGACAGGGCTACAATGAGCAGTTCTTC.

V is TRBV6-5 and J is TRBJ1-5; TRBD1 is a possible D gene (5 bases). Germline CDR1 and CDR2: MNHEY and SVGAGI. The CDR3 runs 14 residues. The germline V and J ends were trimmed by 2 bases and 8 bases, with 13 bases remaining between them. In DNA, the CDR3 is TGTGCCAGCAGTTACAGGGGTCCCCCCGAGCCCCAGCATTTT. Its protein product is CASSYRGPPEPQHF.

The rearrangement joins TRBV3-1 (or the pseudogene TRBV3-2) to TRBJ2-7; 10 bases align to TRBD2. V was pared by 4 bases and J by 6 bases, with 6 bases of the junction left unmatched. The CDR3 extends over 14 amino acids. From germline, CDR1 is LGHDT and CDR2 YNNKEL (reference sequence). For the CDR3, the DNA is TGTGCCAGCAGCCCAGCGGGAGGGGATTTCGAGCAGTACTTC. Its protein product is CASSPAGGDFEQYF.

This clone was counted a single time. The chain links TRBV30 to TRBJ1-2; 8 nucleotides align to TRBD1. Germline assignment: CDR1 GTSNPN and CDR2 SVGIG (reference sequence). J was trimmed by 4 bases and V by 5 bases; bases with no gene match: 9. CDR3 length: 14 residues. CDR3 DNA: TGTGCCTGGGAGTCCGGGACAGGTGGCTATGGCTACACCTTC. This codes for CAWESGTGGYGYTF.

This sequence joins TRBV24-1 and TRBJ2-3, with no clear D. CDR1 is KGHDR and CDR2 is SFDVKD in the germline V gene. The germline V and J ends were trimmed by 0 bases and 0 bases, with 6 bases remaining between them. This CDR3 is built from 15 residues. CDR3 DNA sequence: TGTGCCACCAGTGATTTGGGCGGTAGCACAGATACGCAGTATTTT. Its protein is CATSDLGGSTDTQYF.

By share, this clone ranks as medium-sized. The V call is TRBV9, the J call TRBJ2-7, with unresolved D. CDR1 SGDLS and CDR2 YYNGEE come from the germline V gene. This CDR3 spans 13 amino acids. The V end lost 0 bases, the J end lost 3 bases, and 7 bases lay between the germline ends. CDR3 sequence: CASSVEGYYEQYF. The CDR3 DNA sequence: TGTGCCAGCAGCGTAGAAGGGTACTACGAGCAGTACTTC.

The J gene is TRBJ1-4, the V gene TRBV30; tentative D call: TRBD1 (5 bases). The CDR3 length is 14 residues. The ends were cut back, 0 bases at V and 5 bases at J, with 10 bases in the middle. Germline assignment: CDR1 GTSNPN and CDR2 SVGIG (reference sequence). The CDR3 loop is CAWSVDSNNEKLFF. As DNA, the CDR3 is TGTGCCTGGAGTGTAGACAGCAACAATGAAAAACTGTTTTTT.

The chain has TRBV30 and TRBJ2-1, with 7 bases identical to TRBD2. The V gene's germline CDR1 is GTSNPN and CDR2 SVGIG (reference sequence). The CDR3 contains 14 residues. V lost 4 bases to trimming and J lost 2 bases; unmatched junction nucleotides: 5. Here the CDR3 reads CAWTSGAAYNEQFF. The CDR3, as DNA: TGTGCCTGGACTAGCGGAGCCGCCTACAATGAGCAGTTCTTC.

The chain recombines TRBV19 with TRBJ2-2; D is perhaps TRBD1 (5 bases). V lost 6 bases to trimming and J lost 9 bases, with 8 bases between them. The CDR3 sequence is 11 residues long. Germline lookup yields CDR1 LNHDA and CDR2 SQIVND (reference sequence). The CDR3 here is CASSSGWELFF. Here the CDR3 DNA reads TGTGCCAGTAGCTCAGGGTGGGAGCTGTTTTTT.

V is TRBV10-2 and J is TRBJ2-7; no reliable D call. The germline V gene encodes CDR1 WSHSY and CDR2 SAAADI. This CDR3 spans 13 amino acids. V was shortened by 0 bases and J by 6 bases, with 9 bases between the two germline ends. The CDR3 sequence: CASSESAPSEQYF. The CDR3 bases are TGCGCCAGCAGTGAGTCGGCCCCCAGCGAGCAGTACTTC.

The V and J genes are TRBV28 and TRBJ2-1; TRBD1 or TRBD2 may be the D gene (5 bases each). The CDR3 contains 12 residues. Germline-derived CDR1 and CDR2 are MDHEN and SYDVKM. With 11 bases removed from V and 5 bases from J, the gap between germline ends came to 13 bases. Here the CDR3 reads CAHSGTDNEQFF. The CDR3, as DNA: TGTGCCCATTCCGGGACGGACAATGAGCAGTTCTTC.

V is TRBV6-5 and J is TRBJ2-6; 7 bases are shared with TRBD1. The CDR3 is 14 residues long. The germline gives CDR1 MNHEY, CDR2 SVGAGI. V was clipped by 8 bases and J by 2 bases; unmatched bases: 3. The CDR3 sequence is CASGQGAGANVLTF. As DNA, the CDR3 is TGTGCCAGCGGCCAGGGGGCTGGGGCCAACGTCCTGACTTTC.

The chain couples TRBV6-5 to TRBJ1-3; D may be TRBD1 (6 bases). Trimming removed 9 bases from V and 0 bases from J, with 12 bases in between. The CDR3 has 14 residues. The germline gives CDR1 MNHEY, CDR2 SVGAGI. The CDR3 DNA sequence: TGTGCCAGTCGACAGGCTAGCTCTGGAAACACCATATATTTT. Translated: CASRQASSGNTIYF.

As to this clone: An end of the junction does not agree with germline; a read error may underlie this. The chain's CDR3 is CASSPIRTANNEQFF. The CDR3 bases are TGTGCTAGCAGCCCAATAAGGACGGCCAACAATGAGCAGTTCTTC. This chain uses TRBV7-7 with TRBJ2-1, with unresolved D. Germline lookup yields CDR1 SSHAT and CDR2 FNYEAQ (reference sequence). The length of the CDR3 is 15 residues. Drawing the rest from reference TRBV7-7 and TRBJ2-1, the complete variable domain is GAGVSQSPRYKVTKRGQDVTLRCDPISSHATLYWYQQALGQGPEFLTYFNYEAQPDKSGLPSDRFSAERPEGSISTLTIQRTEQRDSAMYRCASSPIRTANNEQFFGPGTRLTVL.

This clone is a singleton in its sample. The gene calls are TRBV19 and TRBJ2-1; 10 bases align to TRBD1. This CDR3 spans 16 amino acids. The germline gives CDR1 LNHDA, CDR2 SQIVND (reference sequence). Trimming removed 2 bases from V and 8 bases from J; junction bases left unmatched: 9. The CDR3 bases are TGTGCCAGTAGTATAATGCGGGACAGGGGTCTGGATGAGCAGTTCTTC. Translation: CASSIMRDRGLDEQFF.

The gene calls are TRBV19 and TRBJ1-1; the match to TRBD1 covers 7 bases. V shed 6 bases, J shed 7 bases, and the junction held 14 bases outside the gene matches. The CDR3 runs to 15 residues. Germline V gene lookup returns CDR1 LNHDA and CDR2 SQIVND (reference sequence). Here the CDR3 DNA reads TGTGCCAGTAGGGGCCACGGACAGGAGAAATTTGAAGCTTTCTTT. Amino acids: CASRGHGQEKFEAFF.